The present T cell receptor (beta chain) was sequenced within a study of vaccination effects on CD4 cells after COVID-19. Study-level points and caveats: Convalescent patients were few in the study, and early post-infection timepoints were absent. At late timepoints after vaccination, vaccine- and infection-induced clones shrank markedly.

The CDR3 contains 16 residues. Germline-derived CDR1 and CDR2 are SGHNT and YYREEE (reference sequence). The ends lost 4 bases at V and 2 bases at J; junction bases unmatched: 11. This table comes from immunoSEQ multiplex PCR, and its TCRdb copy is limited to in-frame clones, with some not included. The sample contains 25,000 to 35,000 clones, just under 75% of which appear only once. Concerning this clone: The antigen is unknown.

Antigen-specific CD4+ T cell clonotypes were called by their expansion after viral peptide-pool culture in ViraFEST. With 10 to 11 days of culture completed, CD4+ T cells were isolated. All participants had two doses of either the BNT162b2 or mRNA-1273 vaccine. The vaccine recipients had no prior SARS-CoV-2 infection, with negative nucleocapsid antibodies. The source of this sequence is a human donor who received a COVID-19 vaccine. The rearrangement joins TRBV5-4 to TRBJ2-7, with 8 bases aligning to TRBD2. This sample comprised CD4+ T cells from PBMCs cultured with HCoV-229E spike peptides, obtained after COVID-19 vaccination. The CDR3 bases are TGTGCCAGCAGCCCTAGCAAGAGCGGGAGACCCTACGAGCAGTACTTC. Amino acids: CASSPSKSGRPYEQYF.